This is a list of T cell receptor beta chains from one sample in a study of shared clonotypes between healthy human individuals. TCRdb keeps only in-frame clones here, not all; method: immunoSEQ multiplex PCR. This table has about 1.4 million clones, more than 95% appearing once. The sequenced material came from naive CD4+ T cells sorted from blood. These receptors were collected from a man aged 25-40 years in good health. CDR3s include the opening cysteine and the closing phenylalanine or tryptophan. Fields, in order: V gene, CDR3 length, clone size, J gene, D gene, CDR3 protein, CDR3 DNA. A D gene is named only where the DNA matches it firmly. Expanded clones are given a class, and other clones once, few, many or no size at all.

TRBV5-4	14	-	TRBJ2-5	TRBD2	CASSLFSGRETQYF	TGTGCCAGCAGCTTGTTTAGCGGGAGAGAGACCCAGTACTTC
TRBV9	14	once	TRBJ2-5	TRBD1	CASSVGGQGLDQYF	TGTGCCAGCAGCGTAGGGGGACAGGGTCTTGACCAGTACTTC
TRBV18	16	-	TRBJ2-3	TRBD2	CASSPPPHGRPDTQYF	TGTGCCAGCTCACCACCTCCTCACGGGAGGCCAGATACGCAGTATTTT
TRBV5-4	15	-	TRBJ2-7	TRBD1	CASSNRDRGTYEQYF	TGTGCCAGCAGCAACCGGGACAGGGGGACCTACGAGCAGTACTTC
TRBV7-9	16	-	TRBJ1-1	-	CASSPRGGLFNTEAFF	TGTGCCAGCAGCCCACGGGGGGGGCTTTTTAACACTGAAGCTTTCTTT
TRBV5-1	16	-	TRBJ2-2	TRBD2	CASSLASGANTGELFF	TGCGCCAGCAGCTTGGCTAGCGGGGCGAACACCGGGGAGCTGTTTTTT
TRBV5-1	17	-	TRBJ2-5	TRBD1	CASSLYRGQKIQETQYF	TGCGCCAGCAGCTTATATCGGGGACAGAAGATTCAAGAGACCCAGTACTTC
TRBV6-1	15	-	TRBJ2-3	TRBD2	CASSGLRESTDTQYF	TGTGCCAGCAGTGGGTTGCGGGAGAGCACAGATACGCAGTATTTT
TRBV9	14	-	TRBJ1-5	-	CASSVAGGKQPQHF	TGTGCCAGCAGCGTAGCAGGAGGGAAGCAGCCCCAGCATTTT
TRBV20-1	11	-	TRBJ1-1	-	CSARGGIEAFF	TGCAGTGCTAGAGGGGGGATTGAAGCTTTCTTT
TRBV2	12	-	TRBJ2-7	-	CASSGDTYEQYF	TGTGCCAGCAGTGGAGACACCTACGAGCAGTACTTC
TRBV10-3	11	-	TRBJ1-2	-	CAITPGYGYTF	TGTGCCATCACTCCAGGGTACGGCTACACCTTC
TRBV6-5	11	-	TRBJ1-1	-	CASSLGLTAFF	TGTGCCAGCAGTTTGGGGTTAACGGCTTTCTTT
TRBV7-9	11	-	TRBJ2-1	TRBD2	CASSSGLKQFF	TGTGCCAGCAGCTCGGGACTAAAGCAGTTCTTC
TRBV7-2	16	-	TRBJ2-7	-	CASSLNPANYPYEQYF	TGTGCCAGCAGCTTAAATCCCGCGAACTATCCCTACGAGCAGTACTTC
TRBV7-3	12	-	TRBJ2-2	-	CASSSQAGELFF	TGTGCCAGCAGCTCTCAGGCGGGGGAGCTGTTTTTT
TRBV7-3	14	-	TRBJ1-2	-	CASSPGNSLYGYTF	TGTGCCAGCAGCCCAGGGAATTCCCTTTATGGCTACACCTTC
TRBV5-4	17	-	TRBJ1-2	TRBD1	CASSLAPGQGAEVGYTF	TGTGCCAGCAGCCTGGCCCCAGGACAGGGGGCGGAGGTTGGCTACACCTTC
TRBV18	13	once	TRBJ2-3	-	CASSPDTTDTQYF	TGTGCCAGCTCTCCGGACACCACAGATACGCAGTATTTT
TRBV9	18	-	TRBJ2-2	TRBD2	CASSPLGGGPSNTGELFF	TGTGCCAGCAGCCCCCTTGGCGGGGGGCCTTCGAACACCGGGGAGCTGTTTTTT
TRBV10-2	12	-	TRBJ2-7	-	CASRTVSYEQYF	TGCGCCAGCAGGACAGTGTCCTACGAGCAGTACTTC
TRBV18	16	-	TRBJ2-2	-	CASSPVRGRNTGELFF	TGTGCCAGCTCACCAGTGCGGGGGCGGAACACCGGGGAGCTGTTTTTT
TRBV6-6	16	-	TRBJ2-1	-	CASSKLDGSSYNEQFF	TGTGCCAGCAGTAAACTGGACGGGAGCTCCTACAATGAGCAGTTCTTC
TRBV29-1	11	-	TRBJ1-2	-	CINPRIYGYTF	TGCATCAATCCCCGAATATATGGCTACACCTTC
TRBV7-8	15	-	TRBJ2-3	-	CASSLGGQSTDTQYF	TGTGCCAGCAGCTTGGGAGGACAGAGCACAGATACGCAGTATTTT
TRBV27	18	-	TRBJ2-1	TRBD2	CASSSPARTSGLYNEQFF	TGTGCCAGCAGTTCACCAGCCCGGACTAGCGGCTTATACAATGAGCAGTTCTTC
TRBV10-1	17	-	TRBJ2-3	TRBD2	CASSEGTSGISTDTQYF	TGCGCCAGCAGTGAGGGGACTAGCGGGATTAGCACAGATACGCAGTATTTT
TRBV2	12	-	TRBJ2-1	TRBD1	CASSRDSNEQFF	TGTGCCAGCAGTCGGGACAGCAATGAGCAGTTCTTC
TRBV5-1	13	-	TRBJ2-2	-	CASSSDLTGELFF	TGCGCCAGCAGCTCCGATTTAACCGGGGAGCTGTTTTTT
TRBV5-1	16	-	TRBJ1-1	TRBD1	CASSWVGQALNTEAFF	TGCGCCAGCAGCTGGGTGGGACAGGCCTTGAACACTGAAGCTTTCTTT
TRBV15	14	-	TRBJ2-1	-	CATSRDVAGSEQFF	TGTGCCACCAGCAGAGATGTTGCAGGGTCTGAGCAGTTCTTC
TRBV6-4	14	-	TRBJ2-7	-	CASKVWTNSYEQYF	TGTGCCAGCAAGGTTTGGACTAACAGTTACGAGCAGTACTTC
TRBV7-2	14	-	TRBJ2-7	TRBD1	CASSRDRASYEQYF	TGTGCCAGCAGCCGCGACAGGGCCTCCTACGAGCAGTACTTC
TRBV19	15	-	TRBJ2-1	-	CASTLDGGGYNEQFF	TGTGCCAGTACTCTCGACGGAGGCGGATACAATGAGCAGTTCTTC
TRBV27	16	-	TRBJ2-7	-	CASSLVLPGSSYEQYF	TGTGCCAGCAGTTTGGTATTGCCAGGGAGCTCCTACGAGCAGTACTTC
TRBV2	14	once	TRBJ1-1	-	CASSVGLADTEAFF	TGTGCCAGCAGTGTTGGATTAGCGGACACTGAAGCTTTCTTT
TRBV6-5	13	-	TRBJ2-1	-	CASRSISDNEQFF	TGTGCCAGCAGATCCATTTCAGACAATGAGCAGTTCTTC
TRBV29-1	12	-	TRBJ2-2	TRBD2	CSGSGGTGELFF	TGCAGCGGTAGCGGGGGCACCGGGGAGCTGTTTTTT
TRBV15	17	-	TRBJ2-5	-	CATSRGIMAGDQETQYF	TGTGCCACCAGCAGAGGAATCATGGCAGGGGATCAAGAGACCCAGTACTTC
TRBV29-1	13	-	TRBJ2-1	TRBD2	CSVRTSGTHEQFF	TGCAGCGTCAGGACTAGCGGGACCCATGAGCAGTTCTTC
TRBV9	16	-	TRBJ2-3	-	CASSVVAYQTTDTQYF	TGTGCCAGCAGCGTAGTTGCATATCAAACCACAGATACGCAGTATTTT